This T cell receptor beta chain comes out of a study of T cells in Graves' hyperthyroidism and ophthalmopathy. Overall study results and limits: Blood also showed most of the thyroid clonotypes that were expanded above 0.001. Ophthalmopathy could be told apart from stable hyperthyroidism with a 13 V-J model.

RNA transcripts provided the source from which TCR beta CDR3 regions were amplified. With the HTBI primer set, the TCR CDR3 went through a first round of RT-PCR. TCRdb re-called the multiplex PCR reads with MiXCR, one entry per CDR3 protein. This table has under 250,000 distinct CDR3 sequences, approximately 23% appearing once. Many counts were recorded for this clonotype. Its antigen is unknown. The CDR3 covers 13 residues. Germline V gives CDR1 MDHEN, CDR2 SYDVKM. Germline trimming cut 7 bases from V and 3 bases from J; bases unmatched to any gene: 5. The cohort's ophthalmopathy patients, a group with duration under 3 months, had a Clinical Activity Score of at least 3 and a NOSPECS grade of at least 4. PBMCs were obtained from roughly 10 ml fresh peripheral blood.

The sample taken for sequencing was blood. This receptor was taken from a woman between 40 and 50 years old with Graves' ophthalmopathy. V and J are TRBV28 and TRBJ2-7, with 8 bases aligning to TRBD1. In DNA, the CDR3 is TGTGCCAGCAACGGACAGGGCGGCTACGAGCAGTACTTC. It codes for CASNGQGGYEQYF.